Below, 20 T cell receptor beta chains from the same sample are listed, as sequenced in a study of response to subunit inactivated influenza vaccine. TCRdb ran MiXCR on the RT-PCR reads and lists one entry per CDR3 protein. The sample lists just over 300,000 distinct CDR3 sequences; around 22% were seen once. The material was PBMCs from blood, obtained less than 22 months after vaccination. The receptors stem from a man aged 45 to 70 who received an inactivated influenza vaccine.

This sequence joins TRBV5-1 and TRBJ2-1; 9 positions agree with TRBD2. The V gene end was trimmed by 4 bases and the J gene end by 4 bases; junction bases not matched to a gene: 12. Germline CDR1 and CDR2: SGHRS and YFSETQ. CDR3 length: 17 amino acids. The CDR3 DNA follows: TGCGCCAGCAGCCCCCGGACCTTAGCGGGGGATTACAATGAGCAGTTCTTC. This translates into CASSPRTLAGDYNEQFF.

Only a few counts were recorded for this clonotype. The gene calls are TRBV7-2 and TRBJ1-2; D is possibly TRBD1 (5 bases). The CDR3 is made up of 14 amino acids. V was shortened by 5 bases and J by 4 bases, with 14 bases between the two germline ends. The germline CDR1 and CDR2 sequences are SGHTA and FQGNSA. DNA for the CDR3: TGTGCCAGCAGCGTAGGGACCGACGTCTATGGCTACACCTTC. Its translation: CASSVGTDVYGYTF.

Here the CDR3 DNA reads TGTGCCAGCAGCCAAGAGGCTAGCGGAAGCTCCTACGAGCAGTACTTC. It translates to CASSQEASGSSYEQYF. The chain employs TRBV3-1 and TRBJ2-7; TRBD2 aligns across 7 bases. Germline V gene data show CDR1 as LGHDT and CDR2 as YNNKEL (reference sequence). V shed 0 bases, J shed 0 bases, and the junction held 5 bases outside the gene matches. The CDR3 is made up of 16 amino acids.

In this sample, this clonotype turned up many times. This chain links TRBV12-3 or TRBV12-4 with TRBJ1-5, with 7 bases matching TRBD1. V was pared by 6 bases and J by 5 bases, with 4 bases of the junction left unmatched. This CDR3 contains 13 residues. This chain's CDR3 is CASSPDRDQPQHF. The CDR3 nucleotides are TGTGCCAGCAGCCCCGACAGGGATCAGCCCCAGCATTTT.

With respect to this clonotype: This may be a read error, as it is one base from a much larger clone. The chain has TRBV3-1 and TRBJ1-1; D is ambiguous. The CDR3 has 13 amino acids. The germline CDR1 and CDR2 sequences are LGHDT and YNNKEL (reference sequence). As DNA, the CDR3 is TGTGTCAGCAGCCCCCGCGGGAACACTGAAGCTTTCTTT. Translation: CVSSPRGNTEAFF.

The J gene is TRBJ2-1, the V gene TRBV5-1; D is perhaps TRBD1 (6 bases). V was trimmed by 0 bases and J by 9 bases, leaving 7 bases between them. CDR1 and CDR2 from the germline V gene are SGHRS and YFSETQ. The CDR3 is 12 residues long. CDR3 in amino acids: CASSLAGVEQFF. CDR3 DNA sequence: TGCGCCAGCAGCTTGGCAGGGGTTGAGCAGTTCTTC.

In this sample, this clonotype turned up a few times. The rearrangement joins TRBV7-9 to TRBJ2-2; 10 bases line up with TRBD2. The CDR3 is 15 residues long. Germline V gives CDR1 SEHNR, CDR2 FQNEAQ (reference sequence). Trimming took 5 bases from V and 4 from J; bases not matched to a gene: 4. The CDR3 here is CASSAGLASTGELFF. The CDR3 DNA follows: TGTGCCAGCAGCGCGGGACTAGCGTCCACCGGGGAGCTGTTTTTT.

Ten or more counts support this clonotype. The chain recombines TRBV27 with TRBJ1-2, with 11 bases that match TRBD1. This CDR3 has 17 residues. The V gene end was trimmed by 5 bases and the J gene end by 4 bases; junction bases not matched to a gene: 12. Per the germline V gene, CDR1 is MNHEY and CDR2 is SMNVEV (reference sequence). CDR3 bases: TGTGCCAGCAGTCCCAGGGGACAGGGGGACCTTAGCTATGGCTACACCTTC. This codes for CASSPRGQGDLSYGYTF.

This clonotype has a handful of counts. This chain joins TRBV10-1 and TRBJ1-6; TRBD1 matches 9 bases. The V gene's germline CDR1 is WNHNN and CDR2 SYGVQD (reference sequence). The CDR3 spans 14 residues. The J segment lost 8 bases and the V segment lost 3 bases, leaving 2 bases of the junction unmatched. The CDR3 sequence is CASSERQGDSPLHF. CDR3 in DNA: TGCGCCAGCAGTGAAAGACAGGGGGATTCACCCCTCCACTTT.

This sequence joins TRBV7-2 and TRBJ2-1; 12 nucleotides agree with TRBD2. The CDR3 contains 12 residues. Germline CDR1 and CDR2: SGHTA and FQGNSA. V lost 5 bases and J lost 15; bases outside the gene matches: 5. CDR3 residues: CASSLLAGGPFF. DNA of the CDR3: TGTGCCAGCAGCCTGCTAGCGGGAGGGCCGTTCTTC.

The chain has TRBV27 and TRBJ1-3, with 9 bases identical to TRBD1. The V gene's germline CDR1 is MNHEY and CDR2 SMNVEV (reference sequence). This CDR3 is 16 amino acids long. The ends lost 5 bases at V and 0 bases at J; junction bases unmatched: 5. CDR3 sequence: CASSRGQGISGNTIYF. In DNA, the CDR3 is TGTGCCAGCAGTCGCGGACAGGGGATCTCTGGAAACACCATATATTTT.

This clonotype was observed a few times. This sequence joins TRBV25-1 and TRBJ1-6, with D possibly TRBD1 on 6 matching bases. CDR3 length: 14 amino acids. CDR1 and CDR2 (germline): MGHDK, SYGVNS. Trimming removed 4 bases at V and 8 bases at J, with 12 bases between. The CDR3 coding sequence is TGTGCCAGCAGTGCCACCGAGGGGGATTCACCCCTCCACTTT. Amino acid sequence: CASSATEGDSPLHF.

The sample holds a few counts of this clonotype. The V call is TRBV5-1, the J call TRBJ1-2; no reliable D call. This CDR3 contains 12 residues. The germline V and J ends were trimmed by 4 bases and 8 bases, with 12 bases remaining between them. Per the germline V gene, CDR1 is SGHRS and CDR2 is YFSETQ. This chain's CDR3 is CASSVGVEGYTF. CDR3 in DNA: TGCGCCAGCAGCGTGGGCGTGGAGGGCTACACCTTC.

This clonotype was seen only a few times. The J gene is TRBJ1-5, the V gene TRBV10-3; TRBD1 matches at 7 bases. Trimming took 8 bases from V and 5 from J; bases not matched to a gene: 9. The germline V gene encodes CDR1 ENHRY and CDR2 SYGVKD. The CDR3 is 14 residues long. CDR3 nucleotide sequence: TGTGCCATCCGTGGGCCCGACAGGGATCAGCCCCAGCATTTT. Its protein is CAIRGPDRDQPQHF.

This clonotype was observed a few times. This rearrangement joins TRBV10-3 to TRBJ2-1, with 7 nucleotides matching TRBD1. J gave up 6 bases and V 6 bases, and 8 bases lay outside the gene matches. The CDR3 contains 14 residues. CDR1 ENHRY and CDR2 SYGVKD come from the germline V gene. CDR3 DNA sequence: TGTGCCATCAGAGGGACAGAGAGTATCAATGAGCAGTTCTTC. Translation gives CAIRGTESINEQFF.

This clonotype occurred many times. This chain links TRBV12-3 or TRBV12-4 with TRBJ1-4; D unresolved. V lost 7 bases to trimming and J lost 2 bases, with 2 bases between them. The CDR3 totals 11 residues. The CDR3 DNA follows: TGTGCCAGCAAGACTAATGAAAAACTGTTTTTT. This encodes CASKTNEKLFF.

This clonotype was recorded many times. CDR3 sequence (DNA): TGTGCCAGCAGTAGCAATTACCGGGATGTCCATGGCTACACCTTC. It codes for CASSSNYRDVHGYTF. The chain joins TRBV12-3 or TRBV12-4 to TRBJ1-2; no reliable D call. Trimming stripped 5 bases from V and 6 bases from J, with 19 bases between. This CDR3 is 15 amino acids long.

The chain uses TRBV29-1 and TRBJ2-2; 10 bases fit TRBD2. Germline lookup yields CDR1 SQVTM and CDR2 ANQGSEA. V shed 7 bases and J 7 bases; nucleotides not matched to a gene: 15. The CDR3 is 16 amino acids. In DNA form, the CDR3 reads TGCAGCGCCTTTATACCGGGACTAGCGACTTACGGGGAGCTGTTTTTT. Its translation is CSAFIPGLATYGELFF.

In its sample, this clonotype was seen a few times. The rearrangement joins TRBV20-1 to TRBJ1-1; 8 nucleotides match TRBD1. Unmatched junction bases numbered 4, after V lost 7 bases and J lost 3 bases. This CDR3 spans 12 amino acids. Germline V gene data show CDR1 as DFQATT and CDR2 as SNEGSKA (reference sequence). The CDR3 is CSVTQGDTEAFF. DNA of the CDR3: TGCAGTGTTACACAGGGGGACACTGAAGCTTTCTTT.

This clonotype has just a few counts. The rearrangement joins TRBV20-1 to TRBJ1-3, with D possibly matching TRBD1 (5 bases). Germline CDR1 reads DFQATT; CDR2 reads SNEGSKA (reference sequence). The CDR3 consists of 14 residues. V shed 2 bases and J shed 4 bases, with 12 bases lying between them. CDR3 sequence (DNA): TGCAGTGCTAGATGGCAGGGCCCAGGAAACACCATATATTTT. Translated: CSARWQGPGNTIYF.